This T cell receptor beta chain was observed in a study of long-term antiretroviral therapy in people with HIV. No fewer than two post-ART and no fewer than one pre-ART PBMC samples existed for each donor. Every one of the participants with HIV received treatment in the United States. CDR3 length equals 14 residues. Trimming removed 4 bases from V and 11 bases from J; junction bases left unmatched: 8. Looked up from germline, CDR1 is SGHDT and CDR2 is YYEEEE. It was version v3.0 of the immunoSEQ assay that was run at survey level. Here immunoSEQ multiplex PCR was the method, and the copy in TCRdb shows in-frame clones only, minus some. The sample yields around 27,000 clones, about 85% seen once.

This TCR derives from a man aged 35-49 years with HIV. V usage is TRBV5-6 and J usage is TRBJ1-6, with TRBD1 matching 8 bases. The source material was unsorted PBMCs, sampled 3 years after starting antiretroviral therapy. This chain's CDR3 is CASSRTGRYPPLHF. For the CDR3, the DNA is TGTGCCAGCAGCCGGACAGGGAGGTATCCACCCCTCCACTTT.